A single T cell receptor beta chain is shown here with its context. No antigen is known for it. This CDR3 spans 14 amino acids. The V end was cut by 0 bases, the J end by 2 bases, with 8 bases between. From germline, CDR1 is SGDLS and CDR2 YYNGEE. The sample originates from a study of lymphopenia after photon versus proton radiotherapy. General observations from the study: Authors raise, but do not show, better survival with proton therapy. Oligoclonal CD8+ Temra expansion after nadir drove photon patients' diversity drop. Relative stability marked proton patients; photon patients lost diversity and naive cells. Larger post-nadir TCR diversity loss correlated inversely with survival in deceased patients.

The method was immunoSEQ multiplex PCR; TCRdb's version includes in-frame clones alone and lacks a portion of them. The data show about 24,000 clones, roughly 82% seen once. The chain carries TRBV9 and TRBJ2-5; D gene ambiguous. The sequence derives from a man aged 35-49 years with gastric cancer. Specimen: peripheral blood, collected from a patient treated with photon-based radiotherapy. CDR3 loop: CASSVEYGQETQYF. For the CDR3, the DNA is TGTGCCAGCAGCGTAGAATACGGTCAAGAGACCCAGTACTTC. Drawing the rest from reference TRBV9 and TRBJ2-5, the complete variable domain is DSGVTQTPKHLITATGQRVTLRCSPRSGDLSVYWYQQSLDQGLQFLIQYYNGEERAKGNILERFSAQQFPDLHSELNLSSLELGDSALYFCASSVEYGQETQYFGPGTRLLVL.